The present entry profiles one T cell receptor beta chain with its context. The data belong to a study of T cells in Graves' hyperthyroidism and ophthalmopathy. As for the study in general: Peripheral blood draws took place at initial diagnosis, ahead of any treatment.

Germline CDR1 is SQVTM and CDR2 is ANQGSEA. This CDR3 spans 13 amino acids. Trimming shortened V by 4 bases and J by 4 bases, and 13 bases separated the two germline ends. Amplification yielded TCR beta CDR3 regions, with RNA transcripts as the source. The TCR CDR3 was amplified in a first-round RT-PCR using the HTBI primer set. TCRdb analysed the multiplex PCR reads with MiXCR anew, one entry per CDR3 protein. The table lists around 300,000 distinct CDR3 sequences, roughly 13% of them singletons, with approximately 7.9% in the top ten. The TCR sequence derives from a woman aged 40-49 years with Graves' hyperthyroidism. The gene calls are TRBV29-1 and TRBJ2-5; D gene unclear. Specimen: blood. This CDR3 is CSVVVTFGETQYF. CDR3 sequence (DNA): TGCAGCGTTGTTGTTACGTTCGGAGAGACCCAGTACTTC.